A single sample is the source of the 2 T cell receptor beta chains below, sequenced in a study of molecular identifiers for immune sequencing clone quantification. TCRdb reprocessed the PCR reads with MiXCR, giving one entry per CDR3 protein. The sample yields about 54,000 distinct CDR3 sequences, almost 25% seen once. Sequencing input: naive CD8+ T cells from blood, with Jurkat cell RNA spiked in. Subset defined: FACS-sorted CD8+CD4-CCR7+CD45RA+ naive T cells. The receptor source for this set is a human donor in good health. Some libraries in this study had Jurkat cell RNA spiked in.

This clonotype was observed many times. The chain has TRBV12-3 or TRBV12-4 and TRBJ2-5, with 10 bases matching TRBD1. The trim removed 4 bases at V and 6 bases at J, leaving 5 bases unmatched. CDR3 size: 14 residues. The CDR3: CASSSTGGNKTQYF. CDR3 DNA sequence: TGTGCCAGCAGTTCGACAGGGGGCAACAAGACCCAGTACTTC.

A word on this clonotype: This may come from a read error, since a much larger clone is one base off. The chain's CDR3 is CASSETQGPYGYTF. CDR3 nucleotides: TGTGCCAGCAGTGAGACGCAAGGGCCCTATGGCTACACCTTC. The rearrangement joins TRBV2 to TRBJ1-2; D gene unclear. The CDR3 is 14 amino acids. V lost 3 bases and J 4 bases, leaving 12 bases between the germline ends. Germline loops: CDR1 SNHLY, CDR2 FYNNEI.